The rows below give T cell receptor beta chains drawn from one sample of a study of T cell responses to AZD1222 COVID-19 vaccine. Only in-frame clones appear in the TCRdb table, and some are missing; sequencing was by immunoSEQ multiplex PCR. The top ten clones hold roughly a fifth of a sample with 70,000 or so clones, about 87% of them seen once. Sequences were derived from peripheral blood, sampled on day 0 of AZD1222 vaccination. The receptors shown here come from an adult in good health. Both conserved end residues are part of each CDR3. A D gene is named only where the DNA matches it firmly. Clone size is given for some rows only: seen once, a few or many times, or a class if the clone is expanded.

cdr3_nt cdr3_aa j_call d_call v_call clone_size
TGTGCCAGCAGCTGGGCTTCCTACAATGAGCAGTTCTTC CASSWASYNEQFF TRBJ2-1 NA TRBV13 NA
TGTGCCAGCAGCCAAGTGAGCGGGGGGGAGACCCAGTACTTC CASSQVSGGETQYF TRBJ2-5 TRBD2 TRBV3-1/TRBV3-2 NA
TGTGCCAGCAGCTTGGCTAGCGGGAGTCGCAATGAGCAGTTCTTC CASSLASGSRNEQFF TRBJ2-1 TRBD2 TRBV13 NA
TGTGCCAGCAGCTCCAGGGATGCAGGCTACGAGCAGTACTTC CASSSRDAGYEQYF TRBJ2-7 NA TRBV9 NA
TGCGCCAGCAGCCAAGAACAGGCTTCCCGTAAGAGCACTGAAGCTTTCTTT CASSQEQASRKSTEAFF TRBJ1-1 NA TRBV4-1 NA
TGTGCCACCAGTGGTCCCAGGGCCGAAGAGACCCAGTACTTC CATSGPRAEETQYF TRBJ2-5 NA TRBV24-1 once
TGTGCCAGCAGCCAAGAAACTAGCCGAGGCAATGAGCAGTTCTTC CASSQETSRGNEQFF TRBJ2-1 NA TRBV4-2 NA
TGTGCCAGCGGAACCCATACGCAGTATTTT CASGTHTQYF TRBJ2-3 NA TRBV9 once
TGTGCCAGCAGCCAAGGGCGGCAGGGTTACTATGGCTACACCTTC CASSQGRQGYYGYTF TRBJ1-2 NA TRBV14 NA
TGCGCCAGCAGCCAGGATCGTCGACAGAACTATGGCTACACCTTC CASSQDRRQNYGYTF TRBJ1-2 NA TRBV4-1 NA
TGTGCCAGCAGCTTAAGCAGACTAGCGGGAGTACACGAGCAGTACTTC CASSLSRLAGVHEQYF TRBJ2-7 TRBD2 TRBV7-3 NA
TGTGCCAGCAGCTTAAGGCGGACTAGCGGGGGGGGCGGGGAGCTGTTTTTT CASSLRRTSGGGGELFF TRBJ2-2 TRBD2 TRBV7-3 NA
TGTGCCAGCAGTGACTCAGATACGGGTACGCAGTATTTT CASSDSDTGTQYF TRBJ2-3 NA TRBV6-4 once
TGTGCCAGCTCACCACGGGGACTTTCCAAAAACATTCAGTACTTC CASSPRGLSKNIQYF TRBJ2-4 NA TRBV18 NA
TGTGCCAGCAGCAGAAGGGCCCCAAAGCCAGGAACCGGGGAGCTGTTTTTT CASSRRAPKPGTGELFF TRBJ2-2 NA TRBV28 NA
TGTGCCAGCAGTTTAGCGGTTTCCGATGGCTACACCTTC CASSLAVSDGYTF TRBJ1-2 NA TRBV12-3/TRBV12-4 few
TGTGCCAGTAGTAGGGTACAGGGGCCCTACAATGAGCAGTTCTTC CASSRVQGPYNEQFF TRBJ2-1 TRBD1 TRBV19 NA
TGTGCCACCAGCAGCGATCAGGGCAGCTCCGGCTACACCTTC CATSSDQGSSGYTF TRBJ1-2 NA TRBV15 NA
TGTGCCTGGAGGAATGTCCGGGAGGGCCCGTTAAGGGAGACCCAGTACTTC CAWRNVREGPLRETQYF TRBJ2-5 TRBD2 TRBV30 NA
TGTGCCAGCAGTGAAGCAGGGAGCCAGAATTCACCCCTCCACTTT CASSEAGSQNSPLHF TRBJ1-6 NA TRBV2 once
TGTGCCAGCAGCCAACGGGGACAGGGGGCAGGAGACCCTAGGGGCTACACCTTC CASSQRGQGAGDPRGYTF TRBJ1-2 TRBD1 TRBV7-2 NA
TGTGCCAGTAGTACAGGGGGGAATGAGCAGTTCTTC CASSTGGNEQFF TRBJ2-1 NA TRBV19 medium-sized
TGTGCCAGCAGCCCCACGCGCGTTCTAGCCAAAAACATTCAGTACTTC CASSPTRVLAKNIQYF TRBJ2-4 NA TRBV7-8 NA
TGTGCCAGCAGTTACCCGGGACAAAACAATGAGCAGTTCTTC CASSYPGQNNEQFF TRBJ2-1 NA TRBV6-2/TRBV6-3 NA
TGTGCTAGCAGCGTACCGGGACGGCAGAGCAGGTCTAACTATGGCTACACCTTC CASSVPGRQSRSNYGYTF TRBJ1-2 NA TRBV7-7 NA
TGTGCCAGCAGCGTTATAGCGGGGAGCACAGATACGCAGTATTTT CASSVIAGSTDTQYF TRBJ2-3 TRBD2 TRBV9 NA
TGTGCCAGCAATGGGGACAGGGGGAACTATGGCTACACCTTC CASNGDRGNYGYTF TRBJ1-2 TRBD1 TRBV6-5 NA
TGTGCCAGCAGCTTAGTTTTTGCCGGGTATGGCTACACCTTC CASSLVFAGYGYTF TRBJ1-2 NA TRBV7-8 NA
TGTGCCAGCAGCGTAGAGGCTACGTTGGAAGCGGGCGGCTCCTACGAGCAGTACTTC CASSVEATLEAGGSYEQYF TRBJ2-7 NA TRBV9 once
TGTGCCAGCAGCGCGGTGCAGACAGGGGATTATTACGAGCAGTACTTC CASSAVQTGDYYEQYF TRBJ2-7 TRBD1 TRBV5-6 NA
TGTGCCATCAACGAGGGGGGTATGACTGAAGCTTTCTTT CAINEGGMTEAFF TRBJ1-1 NA TRBV10-3 NA
TGTGCCACCAGTGATTACAGGGGCTACGAGCAGTACTTC CATSDYRGYEQYF TRBJ2-7 TRBD1 TRBV24-1 NA
TGTGCCAGCAGCTTAAGGGCAGGGAATCAGCCCCAGCATTTT CASSLRAGNQPQHF TRBJ1-5 NA TRBV13 NA
TGTGCCAGCTCACCGAGAAACTATGGCTACACCTTC CASSPRNYGYTF TRBJ1-2 NA TRBV18 once
TGCAGCGTCGCTAGGGACATCGACTCTGGGGCCAACGTCCTGACTTTC CSVARDIDSGANVLTF TRBJ2-6 NA TRBV29-1 NA
TGCGCCAGCAGCTTTTCTGCTGGGTCCTACGAGCAGTACTTC CASSFSAGSYEQYF TRBJ2-7 NA TRBV5-1 NA
TGTGCCAGCAGCCAAAGCGCGCCACAGGCTTACCTAACGAACACTGAAGCTTTCTTT CASSQSAPQAYLTNTEAFF TRBJ1-1 NA TRBV3-1/TRBV3-2 once
TGTGCCAGCAGCCAACTAGCGGGACTAGCGGTAAACAATGAGCAGTTCTTC CASSQLAGLAVNNEQFF TRBJ2-1 TRBD2 TRBV14 NA
TGCGCCAGCAGCCAAGAGGACGACAGGAGCTCCGCGAACACCGGGGAGCTGTTTTTT CASSQEDDRSSANTGELFF TRBJ2-2 NA TRBV4-3 NA
TGTGCCAGCCTAAACTCAAACTCCTATAATTCACCCCTCCACTTT CASLNSNSYNSPLHF TRBJ1-6 NA TRBV28 NA
TGTGCCAGCAGCTTTCGGACTAGCGGGAGAGACTCCTACGAGCAGTACTTC CASSFRTSGRDSYEQYF TRBJ2-7 TRBD2 TRBV5-6 few
TGTGCCAGTAGTATATCGGCAGCCCCTAACTATGGCTACACCTTC CASSISAAPNYGYTF TRBJ1-2 NA TRBV19 NA
TGCGCCAGCAGCGCCGGGACTAGCGGTTACAATGAGCAGTTCTTC CASSAGTSGYNEQFF TRBJ2-1 TRBD2 TRBV10-1 NA
TGCGCCAGCAGCCAAGTTTTGAATAATGAAAAACTGTTTTTT CASSQVLNNEKLFF TRBJ1-4 NA TRBV4-1 NA
TGTGCCTGGAGTCAGACCGGCACAGATACGCAGTATTTT CAWSQTGTDTQYF TRBJ2-3 NA TRBV30 NA
TGTGCCACCAGCAGAGGGACTAGCGGGAATTGGAAAACCTACGAGCAGTACTTC CATSRGTSGNWKTYEQYF TRBJ2-7 TRBD2 TRBV15 NA
TGTGCCAGCAGCGTAGGACAGGGGGCGGGAAATGAGCAGTTCTTC CASSVGQGAGNEQFF TRBJ2-1 TRBD1 TRBV9 NA
TGTGCCAGCAGCGCCGACGTCATGAACACTGAAGCTTTCTTT CASSADVMNTEAFF TRBJ1-1 NA TRBV5-5 NA
TGTGCCACCTCGTTGGAAAACAATGAGCAGTTCTTC CATSLENNEQFF TRBJ2-1 NA TRBV5-4 NA
TGTGCCAGCAGGGGGGACGGACAGGGAAACGAGCAGTACTTC CASRGDGQGNEQYF TRBJ2-7 TRBD1 TRBV2 NA
TGTGCCAGCAGCGCTCGACCGGGACAGAATCAGCCCCAGCATTTT CASSARPGQNQPQHF TRBJ1-5 TRBD1 TRBV9 NA
TGTGCCAGCAGCTTACGGCGGGGGGGCGGAGATACGCAGTATTTT CASSLRRGGGDTQYF TRBJ2-3 TRBD2 TRBV11-2 NA